These T cell receptor beta chains were read from a single sample in a study of sequential checkpoint blockade in melanoma. TCRdb's copy holds only in-frame clones and misses some; the assay was immunoSEQ multiplex PCR. The data hold roughly 23,000 clones, with over 75% observed a single time. Sequenced here: CD8+ T cells sorted from blood (inferred from file names), sampled from a patient given nivolumab and ipilimumab in sequence. The receptors originated from a human donor with melanoma. Both conserved end residues are part of each CDR3. Fields, in order: J gene, clone size, D gene, V gene, CDR3 protein, CDR3 DNA. The D gene is left open where the match is weak. Some rows mark clone size as missing; the rest say once, few, many or name a class of expanded clone.

j_gene: TRBJ2-7
abundance: -
d_gene: -
v_gene: TRBV15
CDR3aa: CATSRGTRVIAEQYF
CDR3nt: TGTGCCACCAGCAGAGGTACCAGGGTGATCGCCGAGCAGTACTTC

j_gene: TRBJ2-1
abundance: -
d_gene: TRBD2
v_gene: TRBV7-9
CDR3aa: CASPDSGSGDEQFF
CDR3nt: TGTGCCAGCCCCGATAGCGGGAGCGGCGATGAGCAGTTCTTC

j_gene: TRBJ2-1
abundance: -
d_gene: -
v_gene: TRBV19
CDR3aa: CASNRGNEQFF
CDR3nt: TGTGCCAGTAATCGGGGCAATGAGCAGTTCTTC

j_gene: TRBJ2-3
abundance: -
d_gene: TRBD2
v_gene: TRBV28
CDR3aa: CASRIWTSGGDTQYF
CDR3nt: TGTGCCAGCAGAATCTGGACTAGCGGAGGGGATACGCAGTATTTT

j_gene: TRBJ2-2
abundance: once
d_gene: -
v_gene: TRBV27
CDR3aa: CASSPGGELFF
CDR3nt: TGTGCCAGCAGTCCCGGGGGGGAGCTGTTTTTT

j_gene: TRBJ2-7
abundance: once
d_gene: TRBD1
v_gene: TRBV28
CDR3aa: CASSSLGGLVNEQYF
CDR3nt: TGTGCCAGCAGTTCTCTAGGGGGCTTAGTAAACGAGCAGTACTTC

j_gene: TRBJ2-3
abundance: -
d_gene: TRBD2
v_gene: TRBV6-4
CDR3aa: CASSLIAGGADTQYF
CDR3nt: TGTGCCAGCAGTTTAATAGCGGGAGGTGCAGATACGCAGTATTTT

j_gene: TRBJ2-1
abundance: -
d_gene: -
v_gene: TRBV6-1
CDR3aa: CASSDGRAEQFF
CDR3nt: TGTGCCAGCAGTGACGGCAGGGCTGAGCAGTTCTTC

j_gene: TRBJ1-5
abundance: -
d_gene: -
v_gene: TRBV6-4
CDR3aa: CAISAGQRSNQPQHF
CDR3nt: TGTGCCATCAGTGCCGGACAGAGAAGCAATCAGCCCCAGCATTTT

j_gene: TRBJ2-5
abundance: -
d_gene: -
v_gene: TRBV7-9
CDR3aa: CASSLARDQETQYF
CDR3nt: TGTGCCAGCAGCTTGGCCAGGGACCAAGAGACCCAGTACTTC

j_gene: TRBJ2-7
abundance: -
d_gene: -
v_gene: TRBV4-3
CDR3aa: CASSQNRDDYEQYF
CDR3nt: TGCGCCAGCAGCCAAAACAGGGACGACTACGAGCAGTACTTC